A single TCR beta chain is shown here with its context. Its antigen is undetermined. The CDR3 runs 14 residues. Germline assignment: CDR1 GTSNPN and CDR2 SVGIG (reference sequence). The ends lost 5 bases at V and 6 bases at J; junction bases unmatched: 6. PCR employed 60 Vbeta and 13 Jbeta primers. Produced via immunoSEQ multiplex PCR; TCRdb's table is partial and in-frame only. The table has about 120,000 clones, roughly 80% seen once. The data are from a study of cytomegalovirus exposure and HLA in healthy donors. Findings of the study overall: Later analysis demonstrated an association between a missense DCLRE1C variant and TCR beta V- and J-gene trimming. Information on immune exposure was restricted to one variable (CMV serostatus). Reports described diagnosis of cytomegalovirus status by the classifier as highly specific and sensitive. Rare TCR sequences predominated, though certain public TCRs were found in many donors.

The clonotype comes from a man between 60 and 75 years old in good health and CMV-seropositive. The specimen was PBMCs. The chain couples TRBV30 to TRBJ2-1; 11 nucleotides agree with TRBD2. CDR3 nucleotide sequence: TGTGCCTGGGGGTTAGCGGGAGGGGGCAATGAGCAGTTCTTC. This translates into CAWGLAGGGNEQFF.